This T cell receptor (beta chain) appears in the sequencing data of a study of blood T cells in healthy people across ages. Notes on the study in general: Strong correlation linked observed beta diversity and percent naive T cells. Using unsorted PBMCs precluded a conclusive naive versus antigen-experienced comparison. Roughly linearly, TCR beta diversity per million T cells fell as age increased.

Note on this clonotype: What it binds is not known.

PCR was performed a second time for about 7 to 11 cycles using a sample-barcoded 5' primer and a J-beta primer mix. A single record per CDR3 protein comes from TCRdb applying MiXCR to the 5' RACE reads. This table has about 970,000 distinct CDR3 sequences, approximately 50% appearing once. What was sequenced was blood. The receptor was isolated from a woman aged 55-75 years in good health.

CDR3 nucleotide sequence: TGCAGTGCCCGAACTAGCGGGAGGGTCAATGAGCAGTACTTC. Its protein product is CSARTSGRVNEQYF. The chain carries TRBV20-1 and TRBJ2-4; 13 nucleotides agree with TRBD2. Germline V gene sequence: CDR1 DFQATT, CDR2 SNEGSKA (reference sequence). V dropped 6 bases and J dropped 13; count of bases not matched to a gene: 12. The CDR3 sequence is 14 residues long.